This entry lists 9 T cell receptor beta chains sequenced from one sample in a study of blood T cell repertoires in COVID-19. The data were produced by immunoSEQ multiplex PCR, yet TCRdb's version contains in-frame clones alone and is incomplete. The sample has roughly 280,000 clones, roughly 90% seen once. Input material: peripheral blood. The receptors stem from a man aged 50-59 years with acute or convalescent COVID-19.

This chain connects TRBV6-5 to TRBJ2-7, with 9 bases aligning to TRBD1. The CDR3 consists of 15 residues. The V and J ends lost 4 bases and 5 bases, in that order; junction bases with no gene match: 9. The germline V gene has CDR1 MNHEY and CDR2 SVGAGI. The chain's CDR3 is CASSSAGTGMNEQYF. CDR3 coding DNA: TGTGCCAGCAGTTCCGCCGGGACAGGGATGAACGAGCAGTACTTC.

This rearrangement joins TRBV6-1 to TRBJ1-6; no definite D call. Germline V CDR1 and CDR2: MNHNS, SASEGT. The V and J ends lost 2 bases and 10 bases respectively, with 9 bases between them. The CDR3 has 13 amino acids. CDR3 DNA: TGTGCCAGCAGTGAACTTACATCGTCACCCCTCCACTTT. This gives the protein CASSELTSSPLHF.

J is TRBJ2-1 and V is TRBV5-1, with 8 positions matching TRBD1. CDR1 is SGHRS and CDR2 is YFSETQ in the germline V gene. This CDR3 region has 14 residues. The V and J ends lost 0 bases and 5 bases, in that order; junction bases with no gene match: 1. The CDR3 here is CASSLDRGDNEQFF. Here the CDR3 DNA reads TGCGCCAGCAGCTTGGACAGGGGGGACAATGAGCAGTTCTTC.

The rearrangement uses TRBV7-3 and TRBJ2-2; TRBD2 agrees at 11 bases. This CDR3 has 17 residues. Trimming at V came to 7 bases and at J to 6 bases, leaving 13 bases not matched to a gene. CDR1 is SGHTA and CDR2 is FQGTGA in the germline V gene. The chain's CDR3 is CASTLQSTSGGSGELFF. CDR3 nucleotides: TGTGCCAGCACCCTCCAGTCTACTAGCGGGGGTTCCGGGGAGCTGTTTTTT.

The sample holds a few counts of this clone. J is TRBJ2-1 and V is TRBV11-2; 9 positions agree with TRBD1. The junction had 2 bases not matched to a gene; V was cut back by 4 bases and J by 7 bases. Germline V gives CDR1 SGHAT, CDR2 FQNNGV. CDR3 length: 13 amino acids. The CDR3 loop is CASSSGTGNEQFF. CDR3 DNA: TGTGCCAGCAGCTCGGGGACAGGGAATGAGCAGTTCTTC. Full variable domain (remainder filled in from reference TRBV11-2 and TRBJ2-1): EAGVAQSPRYKIIEKRQSVAFWCNPISGHATLYWYQQILGQGPKLLIQFQNNGVVDDSQLPKDRFSAERLKGVDSTLKIQPAKLEDSAVYLCASSSGTGNEQFFGPGTRLTVL.

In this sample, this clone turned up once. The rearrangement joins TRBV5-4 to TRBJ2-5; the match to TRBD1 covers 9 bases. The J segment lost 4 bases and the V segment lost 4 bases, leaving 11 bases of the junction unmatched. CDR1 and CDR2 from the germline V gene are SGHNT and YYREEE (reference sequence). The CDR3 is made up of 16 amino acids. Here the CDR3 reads CASSPVTGGELETQYF. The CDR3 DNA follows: TGTGCCAGCAGCCCAGTGACAGGGGGGGAGTTAGAGACCCAGTACTTC.

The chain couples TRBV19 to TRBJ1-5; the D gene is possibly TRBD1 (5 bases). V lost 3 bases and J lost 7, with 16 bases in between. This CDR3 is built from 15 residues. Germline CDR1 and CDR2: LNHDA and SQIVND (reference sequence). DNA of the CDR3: TGTGCCAGTAGTATCTCGCGCAGGGAAAACCAGCCCCAGCATTTT. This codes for CASSISRRENQPQHF.

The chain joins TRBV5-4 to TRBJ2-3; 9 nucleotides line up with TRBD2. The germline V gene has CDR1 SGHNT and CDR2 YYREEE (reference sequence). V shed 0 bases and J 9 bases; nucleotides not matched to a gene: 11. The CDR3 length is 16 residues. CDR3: CASSLGGGVLTGTQYF. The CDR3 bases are TGTGCCAGCAGCTTGGGCGGGGGGGTCCTCACAGGGACGCAGTATTTT.

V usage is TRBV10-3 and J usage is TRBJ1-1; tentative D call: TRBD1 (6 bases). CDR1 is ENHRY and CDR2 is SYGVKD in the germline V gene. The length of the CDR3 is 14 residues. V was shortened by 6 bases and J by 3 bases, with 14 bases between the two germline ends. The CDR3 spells CAIRIRDKDTEAFF. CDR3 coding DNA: TGTGCCATCAGGATTCGGGACAAAGACACTGAAGCTTTCTTT.